Sequencing of this TCR beta chain was carried out in a study of cytomegalovirus exposure and HLA in healthy donors. Primers: 60 Vbeta forward and 13 Jbeta reverse. Some clones are missing from TCRdb's copy, which holds only in-frame ones; the method was immunoSEQ multiplex PCR. The sample lists about 120,000 clones; roughly 70% were seen once. Sequenced material: PBMCs. The clonotype was recovered from a woman aged 40 to 49 in good health and CMV-seronegative.

CDR3 DNA: TGTGCCAGCAGCTTATTTCATTTCCCAGATACGCAGTATTTT. Translated: CASSLFHFPDTQYF. The V gene is TRBV7-2, the J gene TRBJ2-3; D unclear. CDR1 SGHTA and CDR2 FQGNSA come from the germline V gene. CDR3 length: 14 residues. Deletions cut 2 bases from V and 4 bases from J, with 10 bases between.